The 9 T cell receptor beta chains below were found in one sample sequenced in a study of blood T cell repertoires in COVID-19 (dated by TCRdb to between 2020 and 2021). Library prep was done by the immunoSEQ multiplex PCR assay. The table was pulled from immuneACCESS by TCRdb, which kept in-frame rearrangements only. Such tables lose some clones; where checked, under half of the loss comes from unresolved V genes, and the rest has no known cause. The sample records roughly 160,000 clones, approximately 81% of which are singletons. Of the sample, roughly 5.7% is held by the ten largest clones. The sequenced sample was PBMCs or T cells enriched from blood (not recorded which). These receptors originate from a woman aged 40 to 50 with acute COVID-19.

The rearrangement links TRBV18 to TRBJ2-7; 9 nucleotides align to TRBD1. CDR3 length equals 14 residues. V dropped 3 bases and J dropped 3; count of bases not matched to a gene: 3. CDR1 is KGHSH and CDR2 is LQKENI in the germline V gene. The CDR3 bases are TGTGCCAGCTCACCCGAGACAGGGGGCTACGAGCAGTACGTC. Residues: CASSPETGGYEQYV.

The CDR3 spells CASSSTTRLNNEQFF. The CDR3 coding sequence is TGTGCCAGCAGCTCGACCACCCGACTGAACAATGAGCAGTTCTTC. V gene TRBV7-9 combines with J gene TRBJ2-1, with D hard to call. The CDR3 loop spans 15 amino acids. V shed 4 bases and J shed 5 bases, with 15 bases lying between them. Germline V gives CDR1 SEHNR, CDR2 FQNEAQ (reference sequence). Complete variable domain (other parts from reference TRBV7-9 and TRBJ2-1): DTGVSQNPRHKITKRGQNVTFRCDPISEHNRLYWYRQTLGQGPEFLTYFQNEAQLEKSRLLSDRFSAERPKGSFSTLEIQRTEQGDSAMYLCASSSTTRLNNEQFFGPGTRLTVL.

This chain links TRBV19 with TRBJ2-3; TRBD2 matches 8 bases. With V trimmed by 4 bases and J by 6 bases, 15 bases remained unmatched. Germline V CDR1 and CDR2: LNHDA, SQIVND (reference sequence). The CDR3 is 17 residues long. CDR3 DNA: TGTGCCAGTAGTAGCCTCGGACTAGCTGGGGGCAAGGATACGCAGTATTTT. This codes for CASSSLGLAGGKDTQYF.

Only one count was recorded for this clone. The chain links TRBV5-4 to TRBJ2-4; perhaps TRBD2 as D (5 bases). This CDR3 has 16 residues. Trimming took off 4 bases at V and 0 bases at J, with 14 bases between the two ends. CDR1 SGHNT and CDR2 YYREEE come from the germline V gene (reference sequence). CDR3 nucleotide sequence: TGTGCCAGCAGCCGATACGGGGAGCTAGCCAAAAACATTCAGTACTTC. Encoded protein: CASSRYGELAKNIQYF.

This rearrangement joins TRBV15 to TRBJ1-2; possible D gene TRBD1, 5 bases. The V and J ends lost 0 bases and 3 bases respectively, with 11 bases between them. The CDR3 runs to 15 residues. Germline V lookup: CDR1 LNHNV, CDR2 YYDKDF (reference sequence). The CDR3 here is CATSRDKGAYYGYTF. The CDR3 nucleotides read TGTGCCACCAGCAGAGATAAAGGGGCCTACTATGGCTACACCTTC.

CDR3 amino acids: CAWSVLGPSGYTF. The DNA for the CDR3 is TGTGCCTGGAGTGTATTGGGGCCCAGTGGCTACACCTTC. The chain uses TRBV30 and TRBJ1-2, with D perhaps TRBD1 (5 bases). Germline V gives CDR1 GTSNPN, CDR2 SVGIG (reference sequence). CDR3 length: 13 amino acids. V was shortened by 0 bases and J by 7 bases, with 12 bases between the two germline ends. Variable domain in full (rest from reference TRBV30 and TRBJ1-2): SQTIHQWPATLVQPVGSPLSLECTVEGTSNPNLYWYRQAAGRGLQLLFYSVGIGQISSEVPQNLSASRPQDRQFILSSKKLLLSDSGFYLCAWSVLGPSGYTFGSGTRLTVV.

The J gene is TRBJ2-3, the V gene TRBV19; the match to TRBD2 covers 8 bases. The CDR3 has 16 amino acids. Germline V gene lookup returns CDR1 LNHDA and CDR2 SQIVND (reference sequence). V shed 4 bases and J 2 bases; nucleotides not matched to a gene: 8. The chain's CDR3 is CASSTSGSAHTDTQYF. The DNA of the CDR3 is TGTGCCAGTAGTACTAGCGGGTCCGCTCACACAGATACGCAGTATTTT.

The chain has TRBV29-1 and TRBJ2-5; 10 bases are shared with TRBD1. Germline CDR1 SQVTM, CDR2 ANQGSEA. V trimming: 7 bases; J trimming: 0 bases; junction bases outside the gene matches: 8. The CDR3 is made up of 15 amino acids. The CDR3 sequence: CSAAGDRGNQETQYF. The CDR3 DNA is TGCAGCGCCGCGGGGGACAGGGGAAACCAAGAGACCCAGTACTTC.

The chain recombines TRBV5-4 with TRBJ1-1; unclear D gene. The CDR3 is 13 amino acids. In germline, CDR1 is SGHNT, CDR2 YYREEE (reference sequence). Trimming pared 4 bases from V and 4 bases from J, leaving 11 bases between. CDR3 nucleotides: TGTGCCAGCAGCCCCGGCGGGCGCACTGAAGCTTTCTTT. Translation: CASSPGGRTEAFF. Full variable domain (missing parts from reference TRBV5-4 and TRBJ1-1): ETGVTQSPTHLIKTRGQQVTLRCSSQSGHNTVSWYQQALGQGPQFIFQYYREEENGRGNFPPRFSGLQFPNYSSELNVNALELDDSALYLCASSPGGRTEAFFGQGTRLTVV.